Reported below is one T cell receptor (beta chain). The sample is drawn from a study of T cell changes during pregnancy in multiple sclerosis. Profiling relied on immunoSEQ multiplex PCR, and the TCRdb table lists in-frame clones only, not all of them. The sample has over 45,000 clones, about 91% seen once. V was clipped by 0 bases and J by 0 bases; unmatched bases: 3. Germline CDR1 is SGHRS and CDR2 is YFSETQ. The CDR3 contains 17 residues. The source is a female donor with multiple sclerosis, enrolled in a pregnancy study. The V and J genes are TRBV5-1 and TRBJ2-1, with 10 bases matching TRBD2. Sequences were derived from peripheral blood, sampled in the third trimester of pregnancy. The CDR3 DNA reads TGCGCCAGCAGCTTGGTCACTAGCGGGAACTCCTACAATGAGCAGTTCTTC. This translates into CASSLVTSGNSYNEQFF.